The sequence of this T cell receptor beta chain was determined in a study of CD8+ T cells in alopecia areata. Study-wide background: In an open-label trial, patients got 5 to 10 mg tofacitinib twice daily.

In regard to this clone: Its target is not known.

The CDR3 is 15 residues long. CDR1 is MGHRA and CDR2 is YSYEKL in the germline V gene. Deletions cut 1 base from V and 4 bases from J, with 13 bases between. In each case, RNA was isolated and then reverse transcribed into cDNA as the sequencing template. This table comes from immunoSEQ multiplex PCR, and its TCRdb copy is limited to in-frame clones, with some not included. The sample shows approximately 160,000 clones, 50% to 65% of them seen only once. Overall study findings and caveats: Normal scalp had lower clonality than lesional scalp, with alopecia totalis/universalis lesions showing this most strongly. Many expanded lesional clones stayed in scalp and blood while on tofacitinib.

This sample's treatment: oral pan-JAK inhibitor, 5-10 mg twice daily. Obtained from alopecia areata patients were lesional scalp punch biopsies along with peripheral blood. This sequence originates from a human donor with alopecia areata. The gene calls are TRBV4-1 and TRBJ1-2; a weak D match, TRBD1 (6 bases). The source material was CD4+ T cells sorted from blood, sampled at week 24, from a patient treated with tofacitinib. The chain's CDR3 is CASSQGRTVSYGYTF. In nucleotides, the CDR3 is TGCGCCAGCAGCCAAGGGAGGACAGTGAGCTATGGCTACACCTTC.